Each of the 15 T cell receptor beta chains below was sequenced from the same sample in a study of blood T cell repertoires in COVID-19. Profiling relied on immunoSEQ multiplex PCR, and the TCRdb table lists in-frame clones only, not all of them. The data show 150,000 to 200,000 clones, approximately 78% seen once. The sample taken for sequencing was peripheral blood. These receptors were collected from a woman of 80 years or more with active or convalescent COVID-19.

The V and J genes are TRBV5-4 and TRBJ1-2; 9 bases match TRBD1. The V segment lost 5 bases and the J segment 8 bases; nucleotides outside the gene matches: 10. The CDR3 loop spans 14 amino acids. Germline V gene lookup returns CDR1 SGHNT and CDR2 YYREEE (reference sequence). CDR3 sequence (DNA): TGTGCCAGCAGACAGGACAGGGGCATAGGGGGCTACACCTTC. Its protein is CASRQDRGIGGYTF.

The rearrangement joins TRBV29-1 to TRBJ2-7; 7 bases map to TRBD1. CDR1 and CDR2 (germline): SQVTM, ANQGSEA. The CDR3 covers 16 residues. Trimming at V came to 0 bases and at J to 2 bases, leaving 10 bases not matched to a gene. CDR3 coding DNA: TGCAGCGTTGAAGATTCGACAGGGCCTGGGCCCTACGAGCAGTACTTC. It encodes CSVEDSTGPGPYEQYF.

V and J are TRBV5-1 and TRBJ2-3; 7 bases are shared with TRBD2. V lost 6 bases and J lost 0; bases outside the gene matches: 4. The CDR3 loop spans 14 amino acids. Germline assignment: CDR1 SGHRS and CDR2 YFSETQ. The CDR3 region has the DNA TGCGCCAGCACGAACGGGGGGAGCACAGATACGCAGTATTTT. Protein sequence: CASTNGGSTDTQYF.

The rearrangement joins TRBV23-1 to TRBJ2-5; the D gene is possibly TRBD2 (6 bases). TRBV23-1 is annotated as an ORF whose role is uncertain. CDR3 size: 19 residues. Trimming took 2 bases from V and 2 from J, leaving 24 bases between them. CDR3 DNA sequence: TGCGCCAGCAGTCAACCTCGGACCACCCGGGAGACAGTACAAGAGACCCAGTACTTC. Protein product: CASSQPRTTRETVQETQYF.

V usage is TRBV7-8 and J usage is TRBJ2-1; D unclear. The germline V gene encodes CDR1 SGHVS and CDR2 FQNEAQ. This CDR3 has 17 residues. V was pared by 5 bases and J by 0 bases, with 17 bases between. In DNA, the CDR3 is TGTGCCAGCAGCCGAGACCCCGGGTCCAGCTCCTACAATGAGCAGTTCTTC. This translates into CASSRDPGSSSYNEQFF. Drawing the rest from reference TRBV7-8 and TRBJ2-1, the complete variable domain is GAGVSQSPRYKVAKRGQDVALRCDPISGHVSLFWYQQALGQGPEFLTYFQNEAQLDKSGLPSDRFFAERPEGSVSTLKIQRTQQEDSAVYLCASSRDPGSSSYNEQFFGPGTRLTVL.

The gene calls are TRBV10-3 and TRBJ1-1; TRBD1 might be the D (5 bases). Germline V gene lookup returns CDR1 ENHRY and CDR2 SYGVKD. The CDR3 extends over 12 amino acids. V gave up 10 bases and J gave up 1 base, with 10 bases separating them. The CDR3 bases are TGTGCCACGCAGACAGAGAACACTGAAGCTTTCTTT. Amino acids: CATQTENTEAFF.

This clone was observed a few times. The CDR3 protein is CASSLRFRAPTEAFF. The CDR3 DNA is TGTGCCAGCAGCTTGAGGTTTCGAGCCCCCACTGAAGCTTTCTTT. The chain links TRBV7-6 to TRBJ1-1; D uncertain. The V gene lost 3 bases and the J gene lost 4 bases, with 15 bases spanning the gap. CDR1 and CDR2 from the germline V gene are SGHVS and FNYEAQ. The CDR3 totals 15 residues.

For this clone: The same CDR3 can be traced to other DNA sequences in this sample. J is TRBJ1-1 and V is TRBV3-1 (or the pseudogene TRBV3-2), with D uncertain. This CDR3 is built from 12 residues. The V gene's germline CDR1 is LGHDT and CDR2 YNNKEL (reference sequence). Trimming took off 1 base at V and 5 bases at J, with 5 bases between the two ends. DNA for the CDR3: TGTGCCAGCAGCCAAGCGGGAACTGAAGCTTTCTTT. As protein: CASSQAGTEAFF.

The rearrangement joins TRBV6-5 to TRBJ1-1; the match to TRBD1 covers 8 bases. The trim removed 6 bases at V and 8 bases at J, leaving 8 bases unmatched. CDR3 length: 13 amino acids. Germline-derived CDR1 and CDR2 are MNHEY and SVGAGI. The CDR3 sequence: CASRKPGGTEAFF. CDR3 nucleotides: TGTGCCAGCAGAAAACCAGGGGGCACGGAAGCTTTCTTT.

The chain recombines TRBV5-4 with TRBJ2-2, with D perhaps TRBD2 (6 bases). This CDR3 region has 15 residues. Germline V CDR1 and CDR2: SGHNT, YYREEE (reference sequence). Trimming pared 4 bases from V and 6 bases from J, leaving 16 bases between. The CDR3 sequence: CASSPGGIRPGELFF. In DNA, the CDR3 is TGTGCCAGCAGCCCGGGCGGGATTCGACCCGGGGAGCTGTTTTTT.

The table lists this clone with a few counts. This rearrangement joins TRBV10-3 to TRBJ1-1; 8 bases line up with TRBD1. Trimming took 6 bases from V and 4 from J; bases not matched to a gene: 10. Germline loops: CDR1 ENHRY, CDR2 SYGVKD. This CDR3 is built from 15 residues. CDR3 loop: CAIRPPGQGSTEAFF. The CDR3 nucleotides read TGTGCCATCAGACCTCCAGGACAGGGCAGCACTGAAGCTTTCTTT.

The chain is built from TRBV5-1 and TRBJ2-6; D unresolved. V was shortened by 6 bases and J by 0 bases, with 13 bases between the two germline ends. CDR1 and CDR2 (germline): SGHRS, YFSETQ. There are 16 residues in the CDR3. The CDR3 region has the DNA TGCGCCAGCACCCCTACTCCCGGCTCTGGGGCCAACGTCCTGACTTTC. Protein product: CASTPTPGSGANVLTF.

The chain links TRBV12-3 or TRBV12-4 to TRBJ1-5; no firm D call. There are 13 residues in the CDR3. V lost 2 bases to trimming and J lost 6 bases, with 8 bases between them. For the CDR3, the DNA is TGTGCCAGCAGTTTAAGCGGCGGTCAGCCCCAGCATTTT. It translates to CASSLSGGQPQHF.

The chain carries TRBV28 and TRBJ1-2; TRBD1 might be the D (6 bases). V was cut by 5 bases and J by 7 bases, with 14 bases left in between. CDR1 is MDHEN, CDR2 SYDVKM, per germline. The CDR3 is made up of 13 amino acids. Here the CDR3 DNA reads TGTGCCAGCAGTATAACAGGGAAAAGTGGCTACACCTTC. Amino acids: CASSITGKSGYTF.

The chain links TRBV6-5 to TRBJ1-5; TRBD1 might be the D (5 bases). Between the trimmed V and J ends, which lost 7 bases and 5 bases, there was a span of 12 bases. The CDR3 sequence is 13 residues long. CDR1 is MNHEY, CDR2 SVGAGI, per germline. CDR3 nucleotide sequence: TGTGCCAGCATCGGCCGGGGGGATCAGCCCCAGCATTTT. As protein: CASIGRGDQPQHF.